The 18 T cell receptor beta chains given below trace back to one sample, sequenced in a study of T cell changes during pregnancy in multiple sclerosis. Sequencing used immunoSEQ multiplex PCR; TCRdb keeps in-frame clones, though not all of them. The sample includes some 80,000 clones, approximately 93% of them seen just once. The sample consisted of CD4+ T cells from peripheral blood mononuclear cells, taken after pregnancy. The receptors derive from a female donor with multiple sclerosis, enrolled in a pregnancy study.

J is TRBJ2-4 and V is TRBV28; D is unclear. CDR1 is MDHEN and CDR2 is SYDVKM in the germline V gene. Trimming took 6 bases from V and 0 from J, leaving 6 bases between them. The CDR3 extends over 13 amino acids. In DNA form, the CDR3 reads TGTGCCAGCAGCCCTTTAGCCAAAAACATTCAGTACTTC. It specifies CASSPLAKNIQYF.

V gene TRBV10-3 combines with J gene TRBJ2-3; tentative D call: TRBD1 (6 bases). Per the germline V gene, CDR1 is ENHRY and CDR2 is SYGVKD. This CDR3 is built from 18 residues. V shed 3 bases and J shed 2 bases, with 21 bases lying between them. DNA of the CDR3: TGTGCCATCAGTGATAACAGGGACAAGACCGAACACACAGATACGCAGTATTTT. Translating it yields CAISDNRDKTEHTDTQYF.

The gene calls are TRBV7-9 and TRBJ2-1; weak D call: TRBD2 (6 bases). The CDR3 extends over 15 amino acids. V shed 2 bases and J shed 7 bases, with 15 bases lying between them. Germline CDR1 is SEHNR and CDR2 is FQNEAQ (reference sequence). The CDR3 DNA sequence: TGTGCCAGCAGCTTACAGGCAGGAGGGCCTAATGAGCAGTTCTTC. As protein: CASSLQAGGPNEQFF.

The chain combines TRBV5-1 with TRBJ1-2; TRBD1 is a possible D gene (6 bases). The germline V gene encodes CDR1 SGHRS and CDR2 YFSETQ. CDR3 length equals 15 residues. V dropped 2 bases and J dropped 8 bases, with 19 bases sitting between them. CDR3 amino acids: CASSFTLQGVGGYTF. The CDR3, as DNA: TGCGCCAGCAGCTTCACTTTACAGGGCGTGGGCGGCTACACCTTC.

The CDR3 DNA sequence: TGTGCCAGCAGCTCGTACCGGGACAGGGGGCAAAGCAATCAGCCCCAGCATTTT. Its protein is CASSSYRDRGQSNQPQHF. The rearrangement links TRBV5-8 to TRBJ1-5; the match to TRBD1 covers 12 bases. CDR1 is SGHTS, CDR2 YDEGEE, per germline. Germline trimming cut 3 bases from V and 1 base from J; bases unmatched to any gene: 8. This CDR3 contains 18 residues.

This clone has only a few counts. The chain couples TRBV2 to TRBJ1-1; 7 bases fit TRBD1. With V trimmed by 4 bases and J by 3 bases, 14 bases remained unmatched. Germline V lookup: CDR1 SNHLY, CDR2 FYNNEI. This CDR3 comprises 17 residues. The CDR3 DNA follows: TGTGCCAGCAGTGTTCCTTTTCGAGGGGGCGCGGACACTGAAGCTTTCTTT. Translated: CASSVPFRGGADTEAFF.

This clone has only one observation. The rearrangement links TRBV6-5 to TRBJ2-5, with a weak D call TRBD2 (6 bases). Germline V gene data show CDR1 as MNHEY and CDR2 as SVGAGI. Trimming left V 9 bases short and J 1 base short, with 12 bases between. The CDR3 runs to 13 residues. CDR3 in DNA: TGTGCCAGTTCGGGCGGGGTCCAAGAGACCCAGTACTTC. It encodes CASSGGVQETQYF.

The chain employs TRBV6-4 and TRBJ2-7, with D unresolved. Germline assignment: CDR1 MRHNA and CDR2 SNTAGT. This CDR3 spans 13 amino acids. V lost 0 bases and J 4 bases, leaving 7 bases between the germline ends. The CDR3, as DNA: TGTGCCAGCAGTGACTCTGCAGTATACGAGCAGTACTTC. Translating gives CASSDSAVYEQYF.

The chain is built from TRBV2 and TRBJ2-7; 8 bases line up with TRBD1. V lost 7 bases to trimming and J lost 3 bases; unmatched junction nucleotides: 2. This CDR3 has 12 amino acids. Looked up from germline, CDR1 is SNHLY and CDR2 is FYNNEI. CDR3 region: CASIGQGYEQYF. The CDR3 DNA reads TGTGCCAGCATCGGACAGGGCTACGAGCAGTACTTC.

The chain links TRBV4-2 to TRBJ2-7; possible D gene TRBD1, 5 bases. The germline gives CDR1 LGHNA, CDR2 YNFKEQ. Deletions cut 1 base from V and 0 bases from J, with 10 bases between. The CDR3 consists of 15 residues. The CDR3: CASSQGQKSSYEQYF. The CDR3 DNA reads TGTGCCAGCAGCCAAGGACAGAAGAGCTCCTACGAGCAGTACTTC.

V and J are TRBV30 and TRBJ2-3; 9 bases line up with TRBD2. The germline gives CDR1 GTSNPN, CDR2 SVGIG (reference sequence). The length of the CDR3 is 18 residues. After removal of 0 bases from V and 5 bases from J, the junction contained 15 bases not matched to a gene. The CDR3 sequence: CAWSVLAGGPKIRDTQYF. CDR3 bases: TGTGCCTGGAGTGTTTTGGCGGGAGGGCCGAAGATCAGAGATACGCAGTATTTT. Full variable domain (outside the CDR3, taken from reference TRBV30 and TRBJ2-3): SQTIHQWPATLVQPVGSPLSLECTVEGTSNPNLYWYRQAAGRGLQLLFYSVGIGQISSEVPQNLSASRPQDRQFILSSKKLLLSDSGFYLCAWSVLAGGPKIRDTQYFGPGTRLTVL.

This chain uses TRBV19 with TRBJ2-1; 9 positions match TRBD2. Germline assignment: CDR1 LNHDA and CDR2 SQIVND (reference sequence). J gave up 0 bases and V 3 bases, and 12 bases lay outside the gene matches. This CDR3 contains 19 residues. CDR3 amino acids: CASSIGGSSGRRSYNEQFF. DNA of the CDR3: TGTGCCAGTAGTATTGGGGGGAGTAGCGGGAGACGCTCCTACAATGAGCAGTTCTTC.

The chain combines TRBV5-6 with TRBJ2-1; D gene unclear. The CDR3 length is 12 residues. Germline-derived CDR1 and CDR2 are SGHDT and YYEEEE. Trimming shortened V by 0 bases and J by 11 bases, and 9 bases separated the two germline ends. The CDR3 coding sequence is TGTGCCAGCAGCTTGGCCTACCTAAAGCAGTTCTTC. Translating it yields CASSLAYLKQFF.

V usage is TRBV21-1 and J usage is TRBJ1-5; the table calls TRBD1, which could not be checked here. TRBV21-1 is classified as a pseudogene. The CDR3 spans 17 residues. CDR3 sequence: CASSKARVGTGQQPQHF. The DNA for the CDR3 is TGTGCCAGCAGCAAAGCGAGAGTTGGGACAGGGCAGCAGCCCCAGCATTTT.

The J gene is TRBJ1-3, the V gene TRBV9; no clear D. Trimming cost V 0 bases and J 0 bases, with 13 bases left between them. CDR1 is SGDLS, CDR2 YYNGEE, per germline. This CDR3 has 17 residues. The CDR3 DNA reads TGTGCCAGCAGCGTAGGAAGGCGGGTGATCTCTGGAAACACCATATATTTT. It translates to CASSVGRRVISGNTIYF.

The V gene is TRBV7-9, the J gene TRBJ2-6; TRBD2 is a possible D gene (5 bases). V was shortened by 3 bases and J by 3 bases, with 9 bases between the two germline ends. Germline CDR1 SEHNR, CDR2 FQNEAQ (reference sequence). This CDR3 has 15 amino acids. This CDR3 is CASSLGSGGANVLTF. The CDR3 region has the DNA TGTGCCAGCAGCTTGGGGAGTGGTGGGGCCAACGTCCTGACTTTC.

The chain links TRBV10-3 to TRBJ2-2, with 9 bases lining up with TRBD1. CDR3 length: 14 amino acids. Germline-derived CDR1 and CDR2 are ENHRY and SYGVKD. V lost 10 bases to trimming and J lost 5 bases; unmatched junction nucleotides: 8. The CDR3 region has the DNA TGTGCCAGCACCGGGACAGGGTTAACCGGGGAGCTGTTTTTT. It yields the protein CASTGTGLTGELFF.

The genes are TRBV11-3 and TRBJ1-1, with 12 bases lining up with TRBD1. There are 15 residues in the CDR3. CDR1 is SGHNT and CDR2 is YENEEA in the germline V gene. The V gene end was trimmed by 3 bases and the J gene end by 5 bases; junction bases not matched to a gene: 4. The chain's CDR3 is CASSFGTGGGTEAFF. In nucleotides, the CDR3 is TGTGCCAGCAGCTTTGGGACAGGGGGCGGAACTGAAGCTTTCTTT.